Sequencing of this T cell receptor (beta chain) was carried out in a study of shared clonotypes between healthy human individuals. Method: immunoSEQ multiplex PCR; TCRdb's copy keeps in-frame clones and lacks some. The table lists under 600,000 clones, about 96% of them singletons, with 0.05% to 0.07% in the top ten. The germline V gene has CDR1 SGHAT and CDR2 FQNNGV. Germline trimming cut 4 bases from V and 4 bases from J; bases unmatched to any gene: 6. The CDR3 extends over 14 amino acids. The source material was naive CD4+ T cells sorted from blood. The subset is: CD45RA+ positively selected. V usage is TRBV11-2 and J usage is TRBJ2-7; 8 nucleotides line up with TRBD2. This clonotype originated in a woman aged 25 to 39 in good health. DNA of the CDR3: TGTGCCAGCAGCTCGCGACTAGCGCTATACGAGCAGTACTTC. It encodes CASSSRLALYEQYF.